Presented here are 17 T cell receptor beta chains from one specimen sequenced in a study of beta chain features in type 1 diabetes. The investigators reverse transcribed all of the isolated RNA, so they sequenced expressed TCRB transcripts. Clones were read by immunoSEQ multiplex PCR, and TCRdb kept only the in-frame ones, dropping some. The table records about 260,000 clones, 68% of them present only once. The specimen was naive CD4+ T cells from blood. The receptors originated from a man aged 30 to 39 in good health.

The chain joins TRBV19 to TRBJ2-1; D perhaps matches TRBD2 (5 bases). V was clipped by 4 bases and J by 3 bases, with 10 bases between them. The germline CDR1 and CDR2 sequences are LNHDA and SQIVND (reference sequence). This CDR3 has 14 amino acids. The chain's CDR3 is CASSTPSSYNEQFF. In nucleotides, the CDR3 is TGTGCCAGTAGTACCCCTAGCAGCTACAATGAGCAGTTCTTC.

The chain's CDR3 is CSLRGRRFF. The CDR3 DNA reads as TGCAGCCTAAGAGGACGTAGGTTCTTC. This chain links TRBV29-1 with TRBJ2-1; no clear D. The CDR3 covers 9 residues. Trimming left V 8 bases short and J 15 bases short, with 14 bases between. Germline CDR1 and CDR2: SQVTM and ANQGSEA.

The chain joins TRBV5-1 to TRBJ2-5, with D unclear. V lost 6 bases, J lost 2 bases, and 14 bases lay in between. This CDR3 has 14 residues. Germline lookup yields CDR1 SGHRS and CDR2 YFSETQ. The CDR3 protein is CASTPGAGQETQYF. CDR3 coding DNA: TGCGCCAGCACCCCGGGCGCCGGACAAGAGACCCAGTACTTC.

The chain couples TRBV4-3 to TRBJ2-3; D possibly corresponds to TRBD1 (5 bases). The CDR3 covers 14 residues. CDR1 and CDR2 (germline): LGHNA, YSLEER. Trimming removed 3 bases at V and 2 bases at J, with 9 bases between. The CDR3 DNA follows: TGCGCCAGCAGCCAGACAGTTTTCACAGATACGCAGTATTTT. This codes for CASSQTVFTDTQYF.

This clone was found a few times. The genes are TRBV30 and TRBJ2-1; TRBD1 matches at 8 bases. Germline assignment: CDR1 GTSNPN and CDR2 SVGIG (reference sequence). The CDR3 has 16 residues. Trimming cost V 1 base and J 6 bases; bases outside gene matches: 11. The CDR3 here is CAWSGLGAQGANEQFF. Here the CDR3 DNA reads TGTGCCTGGAGTGGGCTTGGAGCGCAGGGGGCCAATGAGCAGTTCTTC.

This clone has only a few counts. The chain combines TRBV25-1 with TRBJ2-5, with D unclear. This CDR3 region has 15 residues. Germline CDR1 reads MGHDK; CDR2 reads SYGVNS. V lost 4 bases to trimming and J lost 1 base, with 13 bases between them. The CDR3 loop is CASSAKRVLQETQYF. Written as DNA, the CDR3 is TGTGCCAGCAGTGCCAAAAGGGTCCTCCAAGAGACCCAGTACTTC.

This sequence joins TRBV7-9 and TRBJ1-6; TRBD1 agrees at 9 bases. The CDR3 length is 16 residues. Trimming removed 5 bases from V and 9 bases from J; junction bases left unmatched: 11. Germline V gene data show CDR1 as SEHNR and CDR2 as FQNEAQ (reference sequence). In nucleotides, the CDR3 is TGTGCCAGCAGCCCACCATCCGGGACAGGGCTTTCACCCCTCCACTTT. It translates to CASSPPSGTGLSPLHF.

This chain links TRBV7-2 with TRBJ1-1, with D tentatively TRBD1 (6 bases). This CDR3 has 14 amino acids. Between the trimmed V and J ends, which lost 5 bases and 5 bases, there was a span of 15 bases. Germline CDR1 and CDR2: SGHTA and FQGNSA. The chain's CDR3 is CASSRRTGQTEAFF. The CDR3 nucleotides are TGTGCCAGCAGCCGGAGAACTGGACAGACTGAAGCTTTCTTT.

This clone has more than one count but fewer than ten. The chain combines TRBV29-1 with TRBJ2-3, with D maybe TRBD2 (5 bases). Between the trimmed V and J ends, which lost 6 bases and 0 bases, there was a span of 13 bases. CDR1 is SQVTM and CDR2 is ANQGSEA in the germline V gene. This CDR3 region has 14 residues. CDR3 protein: CSVAGRYSTDTQYF. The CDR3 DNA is TGCAGCGTCGCGGGCCGATACAGCACAGATACGCAGTATTTT.

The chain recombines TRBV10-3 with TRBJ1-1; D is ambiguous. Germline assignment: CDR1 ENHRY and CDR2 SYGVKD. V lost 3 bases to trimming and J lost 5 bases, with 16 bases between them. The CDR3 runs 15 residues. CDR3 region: CAISDRRAGKTEAFF. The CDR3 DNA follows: TGTGCCATCAGTGATCGACGAGCGGGGAAAACTGAAGCTTTCTTT.

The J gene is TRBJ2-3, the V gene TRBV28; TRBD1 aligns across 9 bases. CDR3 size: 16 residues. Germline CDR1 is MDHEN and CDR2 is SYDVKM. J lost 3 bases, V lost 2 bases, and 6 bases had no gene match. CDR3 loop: CASSLSGQGLTDTQYF. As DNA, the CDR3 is TGTGCCAGCAGTTTAAGCGGACAGGGGTTAACAGATACGCAGTATTTT.

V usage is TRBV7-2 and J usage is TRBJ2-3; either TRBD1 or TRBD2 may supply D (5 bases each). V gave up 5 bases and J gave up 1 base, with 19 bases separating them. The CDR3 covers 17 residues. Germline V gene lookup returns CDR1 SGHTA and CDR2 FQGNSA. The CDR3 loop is CASSLGVAGYGTDTQYF. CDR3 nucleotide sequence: TGTGCCAGCAGCCTAGGGGTGGCGGGCTACGGCACAGATACGCAGTATTTT.

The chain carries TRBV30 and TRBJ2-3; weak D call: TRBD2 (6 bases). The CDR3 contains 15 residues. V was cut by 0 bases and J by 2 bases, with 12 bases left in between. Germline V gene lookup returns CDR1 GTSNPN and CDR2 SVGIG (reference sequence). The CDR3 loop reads CAWSVAGGYTDTQYF. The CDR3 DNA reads TGTGCCTGGAGTGTAGCGGGCGGGTACACAGATACGCAGTATTTT.

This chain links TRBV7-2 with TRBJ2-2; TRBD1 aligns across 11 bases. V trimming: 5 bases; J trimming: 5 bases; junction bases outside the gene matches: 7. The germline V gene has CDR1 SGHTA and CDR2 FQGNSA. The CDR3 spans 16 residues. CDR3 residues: CASSPRGQGATGELFF. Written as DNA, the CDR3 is TGTGCCAGCAGCCCGCGAGGACAGGGGGCTACCGGGGAGCTGTTTTTT.

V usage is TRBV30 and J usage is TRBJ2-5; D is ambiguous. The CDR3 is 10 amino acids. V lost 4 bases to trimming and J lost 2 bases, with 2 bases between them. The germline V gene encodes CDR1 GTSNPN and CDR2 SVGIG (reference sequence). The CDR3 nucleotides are TGTGCCTGGACTCAAGAGACCCAGTACTTC. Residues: CAWTQETQYF.

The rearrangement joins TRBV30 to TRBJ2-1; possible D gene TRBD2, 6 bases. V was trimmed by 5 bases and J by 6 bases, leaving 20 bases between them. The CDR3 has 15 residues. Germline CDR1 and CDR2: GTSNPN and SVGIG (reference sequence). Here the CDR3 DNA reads TGTGCCTGGGAGCTGGGGATAGCGGCTTTCAATGAGCAGTTCTTC. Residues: CAWELGIAAFNEQFF.

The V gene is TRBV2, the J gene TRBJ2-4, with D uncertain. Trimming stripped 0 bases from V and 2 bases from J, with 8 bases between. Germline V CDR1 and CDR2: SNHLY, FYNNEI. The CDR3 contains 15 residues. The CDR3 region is CASSEAEIPKNIQYF. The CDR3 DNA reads TGTGCCAGCAGTGAAGCCGAAATCCCCAAAAACATTCAGTACTTC.